What follows are 7 T cell receptor beta chains derived from one specimen sequenced in a study of blood T cell repertoires in COVID-19. TCRdb keeps only in-frame clones here, not all; method: immunoSEQ multiplex PCR. The sample shows about 350,000 clones, around 87% of them seen only once. The sample comprised PBMCs or T cells enriched from blood (not recorded which). These receptors were collected from a woman aged 25-40 years who had recovered from COVID-19.

The rearrangement links TRBV5-6 to TRBJ2-3; 8 nucleotides line up with TRBD2. The CDR3 is 17 residues long. V lost 4 bases, J lost 2 bases, and 12 bases stayed unmatched. The germline V gene encodes CDR1 SGHDT and CDR2 YYEEEE. This CDR3 reads CASSPSYSSGSTDTQYF. The CDR3 DNA reads TGTGCCAGCAGCCCGTCGTATTCTAGCGGGTCCACAGATACGCAGTATTTT.

This clone was counted a few times. V is TRBV9 and J is TRBJ1-4; D unclear. The CDR3 length is 16 residues. The V and J ends lost 0 bases and 3 bases respectively, with 12 bases between them. The germline V gene encodes CDR1 SGDLS and CDR2 YYNGEE. The CDR3 nucleotides read TGTGCCAGCAGCGTAGGGTCCGTTGCGGCTAATGAAAAACTGTTTTTT. It specifies CASSVGSVAANEKLFF.

V is TRBV7-5 and J is TRBJ1-4. TRBV7-5 is a listed pseudogene. This CDR3 is 18 amino acids long. For the CDR3, the DNA is TGTGCCAGAAGCCCTGTAGCTCGGCAGACCCCAACTAATGAAAAACTGTTTTTT. This sequence encodes CARSPVARQTPTNEKLFF.

This clone was seen a single time. This CDR3 is also generated by other DNA sequences in the sample. The chain has TRBV11-3 and TRBJ2-1; 8 nucleotides align to TRBD1. Germline V gene sequence: CDR1 SGHNT, CDR2 YENEEA. The CDR3 contains 15 residues. After removal of 6 bases from V and 2 bases from J, the junction contained 6 bases not matched to a gene. CDR3 sequence reads: CASSSGQGTYNEQFF. The DNA for the CDR3 is TGTGCCAGCAGTTCCGGACAGGGTACCTACAATGAGCAGTTCTTC.

V usage is TRBV10-2 and J usage is TRBJ2-7, with 8 bases fitting TRBD1. Germline V gene data show CDR1 as WSHSY and CDR2 as SAAADI. The CDR3 extends over 15 amino acids. Trimming took 7 bases from V and 1 from J; bases not matched to a gene: 9. CDR3 coding DNA: TGCGCCAGCACCCGGACAGGGTCGATATCCTACGAGCAGTACTTC. Amino acid sequence: CASTRTGSISYEQYF.

This chain connects TRBV7-9 to TRBJ1-6; D call uncertain. From germline, CDR1 is SEHNR and CDR2 FQNEAQ (reference sequence). CDR3 length equals 19 residues. V lost 2 bases and J 0 bases, leaving 17 bases between the germline ends. Written as DNA, the CDR3 is TGTGCCAGCAGCTTATCGGTCCGTCCCGTGAGCTCCTATAATTCACCCCTCCACTTT. Residues: CASSLSVRPVSSYNSPLHF.

As to this clone: This same CDR3 is encoded by further DNA sequences in the sample. The rearrangement uses TRBV12-3 or TRBV12-4 and TRBJ1-2, with 7 bases that match TRBD1. CDR3 length: 13 residues. The junction had 3 bases not matched to a gene; V was cut back by 0 bases and J by 8 bases. CDR3 nucleotide sequence: TGTGCCAGCAGTTTAGCAGGGGGCGGCGGCTACACCTTC. Its protein product is CASSLAGGGGYTF.